The clone carrying this TCR beta chain was seen just once. Its antigen is not known. The CDR3 is 17 residues long. Per the germline V gene, CDR1 is SGHVS and CDR2 is FQNEAQ. J lost 3 bases, V lost 3 bases, and 6 bases had no gene match. The data were taken from a study of cytomegalovirus exposure and HLA in healthy donors. Both 60 Vbeta primers and 13 Jbeta primers went into the PCR. Under the authors' procedure: Later analysis identified tens of millions of unique TCR beta chains, approximately 10 million shared. Repertoires were generated with immunoSEQ multiplex PCR, while TCRdb's copy carries only in-frame clones and drops some. D and trimming come from the DNA, and the V and J calls and clone size come from that table. The table records some 160,000 clones, 65% to 85% of them present only once. Regarding the study as a whole: The study listed about 150 cytomegalovirus-associated TCR beta chains.

The sequenced sample was PBMCs. The V call is TRBV7-8, the J call TRBJ2-4; 12 positions agree with TRBD2. The receptor comes from a man in his fifties in good health and CMV-seropositive. In DNA form, the CDR3 reads TGTGCCAGCAGCTTCCCGGGACTAGCGGGTAACAAAAACATTCAGTACTTC. It translates to CASSFPGLAGNKNIQYF.